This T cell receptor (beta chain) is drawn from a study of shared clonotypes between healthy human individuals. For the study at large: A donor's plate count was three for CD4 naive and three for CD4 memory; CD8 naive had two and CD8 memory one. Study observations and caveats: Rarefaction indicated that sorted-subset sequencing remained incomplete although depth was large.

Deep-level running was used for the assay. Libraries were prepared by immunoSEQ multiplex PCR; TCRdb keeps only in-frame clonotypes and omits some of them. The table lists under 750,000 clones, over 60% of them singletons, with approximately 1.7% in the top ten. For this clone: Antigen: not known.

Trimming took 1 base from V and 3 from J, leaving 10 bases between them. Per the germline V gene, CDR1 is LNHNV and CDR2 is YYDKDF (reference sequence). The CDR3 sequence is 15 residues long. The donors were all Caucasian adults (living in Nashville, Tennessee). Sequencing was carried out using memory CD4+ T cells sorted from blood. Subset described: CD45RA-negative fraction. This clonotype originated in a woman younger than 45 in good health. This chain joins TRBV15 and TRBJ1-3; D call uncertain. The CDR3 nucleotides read TGTGCCACCAGCAGAGGGTCAGTTATTGGAAACACCATATATTTT. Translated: CATSRGSVIGNTIYF. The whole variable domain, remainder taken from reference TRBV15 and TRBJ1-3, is DAMVIQNPRYQVTQFGKPVTLSCSQTLNHNVMYWYQQKSSQAPKLLFHYYDKDFNNEADTPDNFQSRRPNTSFCFLDIRSPGLGDTAMYLCATSRGSVIGNTIYFGEGSWLTVV.